This T cell receptor (beta chain) stems from a study of blood T cell repertoires in COVID-19. The assay was immunoSEQ multiplex PCR, and TCRdb's table has in-frame clones only and misses some. The table shows 150,000 to 250,000 clones, with 79% occurring only once. CDR1 is KGHSH, CDR2 LQKENI, per germline. The CDR3 consists of 16 residues. V lost 4 bases to trimming and J lost 4 bases, with 19 bases between them. The V and J genes are TRBV18 and TRBJ1-1; tentatively, D is TRBD1 (5 bases). Source material: peripheral blood. This receptor was taken from a middle-aged woman with COVID-19, enrolled during active disease. This CDR3 reads CASSRGTLTRGTEAFF. The DNA for the CDR3 is TGTGCCAGCTCACGGGGGACGCTGACTAGGGGCACTGAAGCTTTCTTT.